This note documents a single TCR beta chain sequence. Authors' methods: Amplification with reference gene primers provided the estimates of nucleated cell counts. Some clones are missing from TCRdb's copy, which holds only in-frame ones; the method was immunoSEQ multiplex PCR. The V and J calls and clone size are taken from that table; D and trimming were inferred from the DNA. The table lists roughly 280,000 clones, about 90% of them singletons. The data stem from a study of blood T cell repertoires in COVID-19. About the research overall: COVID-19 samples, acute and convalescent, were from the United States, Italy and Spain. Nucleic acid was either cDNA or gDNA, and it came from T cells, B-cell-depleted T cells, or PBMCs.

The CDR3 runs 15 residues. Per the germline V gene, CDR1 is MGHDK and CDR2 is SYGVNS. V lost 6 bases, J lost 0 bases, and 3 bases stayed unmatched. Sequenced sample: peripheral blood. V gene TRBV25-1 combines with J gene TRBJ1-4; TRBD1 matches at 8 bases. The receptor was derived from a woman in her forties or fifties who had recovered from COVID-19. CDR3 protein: CASRGQGATNEKLFF. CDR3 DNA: TGTGCCAGCAGAGGACAGGGAGCAACTAATGAAAAACTGTTTTTT.